These 13 T cell receptor beta chains were all obtained from the same sample, sequenced in a study of CD8 T cells in ankylosing spondylitis. Findings and caveats of the study: Typical of ankylosing spondylitis blood, it appeared, was a TCR beta motif of eight highly homologous variants.

These receptors' antigens are unknown. TCRdb reanalysed the 5' RACE reads using MiXCR and keeps one entry per CDR3 protein. In the table there are some 220,000 distinct CDR3 sequences, about 7% of which are singletons. The source material was blood, either unsorted or a sorted T cell fraction (not recorded which). Every receptor here comes from a male donor with ankylosing spondylitis.

This clonotype was seen a few times. The chain recombines TRBV6-2 or TRBV6-3 with TRBJ1-1; TRBD1 aligns across 10 bases. V lost 5 bases, J lost 1 base, and 4 bases stayed unmatched. CDR1 and CDR2 (germline): MNHEY, SVGEGT. This CDR3 contains 15 residues. CDR3 DNA: TGTGCCAGCAGTACGACAGGGGGCCGGAACACTGAAGCTTTCTTT. This sequence encodes CASSTTGGRNTEAFF.

The table lists this clonotype with many counts. This rearrangement joins TRBV19 to TRBJ1-5; weak D call: TRBD1 (5 bases). CDR1 is LNHDA and CDR2 is SQIVND in the germline V gene (reference sequence). CDR3 size: 16 residues. Trimming cost V 3 bases and J 2 bases, with 14 bases left between them. CDR3 nucleotides: TGTGCCAGTAGTATTGGTAGGGGCTCGGGCAATCAGCCCCAGCATTTT. It encodes CASSIGRGSGNQPQHF.

This clonotype appeared many times. The chain has TRBV4-2 and TRBJ2-7, with TRBD1 matching 7 bases. After removal of 3 bases from V and 6 bases from J, the junction contained 8 bases not matched to a gene. The CDR3 consists of 14 residues. Germline-derived CDR1 and CDR2 are LGHNA and YNFKEQ. The CDR3, as DNA: TGTGCCAGCAGCCATAACAGGGGATCTGGCGAGCAGTACTTC. Translated, it gives CASSHNRGSGEQYF.

In this sample, this clonotype turned up a few times. The chain couples TRBV4-1 to TRBJ1-1, with a tentative D call TRBD1 (6 bases). CDR3 length equals 14 residues. The V end was cut by 0 bases, the J end by 11 bases, with 16 bases between. CDR1 is MGHRA and CDR2 is YSYEKL in the germline V gene. CDR3 loop: CASSQDSGGKFAFF. CDR3 nucleotide sequence: TGCGCCAGCAGCCAAGATTCGGGGGGCAAATTTGCTTTCTTT.

The table lists this clonotype with many counts. The CDR3 region has the DNA TGTGCCAGCAGTAGGGATGGCTCTGGAAACACCATATATTTT. Translated: CASSRDGSGNTIYF. This rearrangement joins TRBV28 to TRBJ1-3, with D hard to call. Germline CDR1 reads MDHEN; CDR2 reads SYDVKM. V was cut by 5 bases and J by 0 bases, with 8 bases left in between. This CDR3 contains 14 residues. Based on the CDR3 plus reference TRBV28 and TRBJ1-3, the full variable domain is DVKVTQSSRYLVKRTGEKVFLECVQDMDHENMFWYRQDPGLGLRLIYFSYDVKMKEKGDIPEGYSVSREKKERFSLILESASTNQTSMYLCASSRDGSGNTIYFGEGSWLTVV.

Many counts were recorded for this clonotype. This sequence joins TRBV4-2 and TRBJ2-7, with D possibly TRBD2 on 5 matching bases. With 4 bases removed from V and 7 bases from J, the gap between germline ends came to 17 bases. Germline CDR1 and CDR2: LGHNA and YNFKEQ. The CDR3 is made up of 14 amino acids. The CDR3 sequence is CASSPPGLLGEQYF. As DNA, the CDR3 is TGTGCCAGCAGCCCGCCGGGGTTATTGGGGGAGCAGTACTTC.

This clonotype was observed at least ten times. The rearrangement uses TRBV7-2 and TRBJ1-6, with D unresolved. This CDR3 comprises 13 residues. Germline V gene lookup returns CDR1 SGHTA and CDR2 FQGNSA. V gave up 1 base and J gave up 9 bases, with 7 bases separating them. The CDR3 region has the DNA TGTGCCAGCAGCTTAGTGACCACTTCACCCCTCCACTTT. The encoded protein is CASSLVTTSPLHF.

This clonotype has a count of ten or more. CDR3 region: CASSLGTTASYEQYF. CDR3 in DNA: TGCGCCAGCAGCTTGGGAACTACTGCCTCCTACGAGCAGTACTTC. The V and J genes are TRBV5-1 and TRBJ2-7; no definite D call. The CDR3 length is 15 residues. Germline assignment: CDR1 SGHRS and CDR2 YFSETQ. The V end was cut by 0 bases, the J end by 0 bases, with 10 bases between.

The rearrangement joins TRBV19 to TRBJ2-1, with 13 bases lining up with TRBD2. With 5 bases clipped from V and 4 bases from J, the junction kept 11 bases outside the gene matches. Germline CDR1 is LNHDA and CDR2 is SQIVND (reference sequence). The CDR3 totals 18 residues. In DNA, the CDR3 is TGTGCCAGTAGTCCAGGGACTAGCGGGACTGGGCCATACAATGAGCAGTTCTTC. It is translated as CASSPGTSGTGPYNEQFF.

Ten or more counts support this clonotype. The rearrangement uses TRBV14 and TRBJ1-5; no definite D call. The CDR3 sequence is 16 residues long. Germline CDR1 SGHDN, CDR2 FVKESK. With 3 bases removed from V and 1 base from J, the gap between germline ends came to 13 bases. CDR3: CASSHGPDWSNQPQHF. The CDR3 DNA follows: TGTGCCAGCAGCCATGGGCCTGACTGGAGCAATCAGCCCCAGCATTTT. The variable domain in full, completed from reference TRBV14 and TRBJ1-5, reads EAGVTQFPSHSVIEKGQTVTLRCDPISGHDNLYWYRRVMGKEIKFLLHFVKESKQDESGMPNNRFLAERTGGTYSTLKVQPAELEDSGVYFCASSHGPDWSNQPQHFGDGTRLSIL.

This clonotype was detected many times. The chain carries TRBV7-9 and TRBJ2-2, with D uncertain. Germline lookup yields CDR1 SEHNR and CDR2 FQNEAQ (reference sequence). V lost 3 bases and J lost 4, with 12 bases in between. The CDR3 runs to 15 residues. CDR3 sequence: CASSFPLVGTGELFF. The CDR3, as DNA: TGTGCCAGCAGCTTCCCCTTGGTTGGCACCGGGGAGCTGTTTTTT.

The table lists this clonotype with many counts. The chain couples TRBV4-2 to TRBJ2-7, with 8 bases fitting TRBD2. CDR3 length: 15 amino acids. Germline CDR1 reads LGHNA; CDR2 reads YNFKEQ. V shed 0 bases, J shed 4 bases, and the junction held 5 bases outside the gene matches. CDR3 loop: CASSQEIAGLYEQYF. CDR3 nucleotides: TGTGCCAGCAGCCAAGAGATAGCGGGACTTTACGAGCAGTACTTC.

This clonotype was detected only a few times. The chain combines TRBV3-1 with TRBJ2-6; no reliable D call. V was shortened by 7 bases and J by 0 bases, with 7 bases between the two germline ends. Germline V gene lookup returns CDR1 LGHDT and CDR2 YNNKEL (reference sequence). The CDR3 loop spans 14 amino acids. The CDR3 DNA follows: TGTGCCAGCACCCCCGGCTCTGGGGCCAACGTCCTGACTTTC. The encoded protein is CASTPGSGANVLTF.